The TCR beta chain described here comes from a study of blood T cells in healthy people across ages. A second PCR of about 6 to 12 cycles used a sample-barcoded 5' primer and a J-beta primer mix. Every cDNA molecule carried a tag from a template-switch adaptor bearing 12 random nucleotides. TCRdb recomputed calls from the 5' RACE reads with MiXCR, one row per CDR3 protein. The data hold about 640,000 distinct CDR3 sequences, with around three fifths observed a single time. This CDR3 spans 16 amino acids. Germline V gives CDR1 SGDLS, CDR2 YYNGEE. Trimming removed 0 bases at V and 5 bases at J, with 18 bases between. Donation came from healthy Caucasian individuals in Russia who were aged about 6 to 95.

The V and J genes are TRBV9 and TRBJ2-7; TRBD1 is a possible D gene (6 bases). The receptor's source is a man in his sixties in good health. Sequencing was done on a sample of blood. The CDR3 region is CASSVGGGSTRNEQYF. The CDR3 DNA reads TGTGCCAGCAGCGTAGGAGGGGGTTCCACCAGGAACGAGCAGTACTTC.